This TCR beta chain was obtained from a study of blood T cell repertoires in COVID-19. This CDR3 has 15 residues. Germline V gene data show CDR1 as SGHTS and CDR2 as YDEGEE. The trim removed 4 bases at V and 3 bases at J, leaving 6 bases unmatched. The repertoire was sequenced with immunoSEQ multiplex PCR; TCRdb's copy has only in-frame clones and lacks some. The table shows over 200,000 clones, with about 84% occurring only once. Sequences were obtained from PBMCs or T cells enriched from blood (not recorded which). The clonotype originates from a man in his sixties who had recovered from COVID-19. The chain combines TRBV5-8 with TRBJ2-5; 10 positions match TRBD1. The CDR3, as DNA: TGTGCCAGCAGCAGCCGACAGGGGGCTAAAGAGACCCAGTACTTC. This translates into CASSSRQGAKETQYF.